Shown below are 18 T cell receptor beta chains from a single sample sequenced in a study of PD-L1 blockade in urothelial cancer. Time point described: pretreatment peripheral blood. This table comes from immunoSEQ multiplex PCR, and its TCRdb copy is limited to in-frame clones, with some not included. The data contain tens of thousands of clones, approximately 72% of them singletons. The material was PBMCs, obtained around atezolizumab (anti-PD-L1) treatment. The receptors come from a man between 70 and 80 years old with urothelial cancer.

V and J are TRBV6-6 and TRBJ1-5, with D tentatively TRBD1 (6 bases). CDR3 size: 15 residues. Germline V gene lookup returns CDR1 MNHNY and CDR2 SVGAGI (reference sequence). Trimming stripped 5 bases from V and 4 bases from J, with 15 bases between. The CDR3 nucleotides are TGTGCCAGCAGTCAACAGGGTGGGGCGAATCAGCCCCAGCATTTT. It encodes CASSQQGGANQPQHF.

As to this clone: The sample has other DNA sequences that encode this CDR3 too. The chain is built from TRBV6-5 and TRBJ2-3; TRBD1 aligns across 7 bases. From germline, CDR1 is MNHEY and CDR2 SVGAGI. The length of the CDR3 is 14 residues. Germline trimming cut 6 bases from V and 0 bases from J; bases unmatched to any gene: 3. CDR3 in amino acids: CASRTGQSTDTQYF. The CDR3 coding sequence is TGTGCCAGCAGGACGGGACAGAGCACAGATACGCAGTATTTT.

This rearrangement joins TRBV7-9 to TRBJ2-3, with 8 positions matching TRBD2. Germline lookup yields CDR1 SEHNR and CDR2 FQNEAQ (reference sequence). J was trimmed by 0 bases and V by 5 bases; bases with no gene match: 7. The CDR3 runs to 16 residues. The CDR3 coding sequence is TGTGCCAGCAGCCCCCTCGGGGGGGGTAGCACAGATACGCAGTATTTT. It codes for CASSPLGGGSTDTQYF. Full variable domain (rest looked up from reference TRBV7-9 and TRBJ2-3): DTGVSQNPRHKITKRGQNVTFRCDPISEHNRLYWYRQTLGQGPEFLTYFQNEAQLEKSRLLSDRFSAERPKGSFSTLEIQRTEQGDSAMYLCASSPLGGGSTDTQYFGPGTRLTVL.

This rearrangement joins TRBV6-5 to TRBJ1-3; D unresolved. The length of the CDR3 is 15 residues. From germline, CDR1 is MNHEY and CDR2 SVGAGI. The V and J ends lost 5 bases and 0 bases respectively, with 11 bases between them. The CDR3 spells CASSPGLTSGNTIYF. CDR3 nucleotides: TGTGCCAGCAGTCCTGGACTGACCTCTGGAAACACCATATATTTT.

The genes are TRBV19 and TRBJ2-2, with 7 bases matching TRBD1. The CDR3 sequence is 16 residues long. V lost 6 bases and J lost 2; bases outside the gene matches: 9. Germline V gene data show CDR1 as LNHDA and CDR2 as SQIVND (reference sequence). The CDR3 loop reads CASRRGQLLNTGELFF. CDR3 coding DNA: TGTGCCAGTAGGAGGGGACAGCTCCTCAACACCGGGGAGCTGTTTTTT.

This clone was seen only once. The V and J genes are TRBV6-5 and TRBJ2-7, with TRBD1 as a possible D gene (6 bases). The CDR3 has 14 amino acids. Trimming stripped 4 bases from V and 2 bases from J, with 12 bases between. CDR1 and CDR2 from the germline V gene are MNHEY and SVGAGI. The CDR3 sequence: CASSSGTRPYEQYF. The CDR3 region has the DNA TGTGCCAGCAGTTCCGGGACAAGACCCTACGAGCAGTACTTC.

Only a few counts were recorded for this clone. The rearrangement uses TRBV30 and TRBJ1-1; unclear D gene. The CDR3 is 14 residues long. The V end was cut by 4 bases, the J end by 0 bases, with 12 bases between. In germline, CDR1 is GTSNPN, CDR2 SVGIG (reference sequence). The CDR3 DNA is TGTGCCTGGACCGCAGACTTTATGAACACTGAAGCTTTCTTT. Translating gives CAWTADFMNTEAFF.

The CDR3 loop reads CASSAKGQGQPQHF. The CDR3 nucleotides read TGTGCCAGCAGCGCCAAGGGTCAGGGTCAGCCCCAGCATTTT. The J gene is TRBJ1-5, the V gene TRBV7-2, with a weak D call TRBD1 (5 bases). The CDR3 is 14 amino acids. In germline, CDR1 is SGHTA, CDR2 FQGNSA. The V and J ends lost 5 bases and 6 bases respectively, with 14 bases between them. The whole variable domain, filled in from reference TRBV7-2 and TRBJ1-5, reads GAGVSQSPSNKVTEKGKDVELRCDPISGHTALYWYRQSLGQGLEFLIYFQGNSAPDKSGLPSDRFSAERTGGSVSTLTIQRTQQEDSAVYLCASSAKGQGQPQHFGDGTRLSIL.

In its sample, this clone was seen a few times. This chain connects TRBV9 to TRBJ2-1; 9 bases are shared with TRBD1. The germline gives CDR1 SGDLS, CDR2 YYNGEE. J gave up 4 bases and V 1 base, and 3 bases lay outside the gene matches. The CDR3 sequence is 15 residues long. The DNA of the CDR3 is TGTGCCAGCAGCGTACTGGACAGGGGATACAATGAGCAGTTCTTC. Translated, it gives CASSVLDRGYNEQFF.

This clone was seen a handful of times. The rearrangement links TRBV28 to TRBJ1-1, with D possibly TRBD1 on 6 matching bases. Germline CDR1 MDHEN, CDR2 SYDVKM. The CDR3 runs to 11 residues. The V end was cut by 6 bases, the J end by 10 bases, with 12 bases between. DNA for the CDR3: TGTGCCAGCAGGGGGGCGAGGGGAGCTTTCTTT. Protein sequence: CASRGARGAFF.

The rearrangement links TRBV2 to TRBJ1-1; tentative D call: TRBD1 (5 bases). Germline V gives CDR1 SNHLY, CDR2 FYNNEI. This CDR3 comprises 13 residues. V lost 6 bases and J lost 1, with 9 bases in between. Here the CDR3 reads CASRRDRNTEAFF. CDR3 in DNA: TGTGCCAGCAGACGTGACAGGAACACTGAAGCTTTCTTT. The full variable domain, rest sourced from reference TRBV2 and TRBJ1-1, is EPEVTQTPSHQVTQMGQEVILRCVPISNHLYFYWYRQILGQKVEFLVSFYNNEISEKSEIFDDQFSVERPDGSNFTLKIRSTKLEDSAMYFCASRRDRNTEAFFGQGTRLTVV.

The chain joins TRBV5-1 to TRBJ2-7, with D perhaps matching TRBD1 (6 bases). The CDR3 extends over 12 amino acids. Trimming stripped 4 bases from V and 6 bases from J, with 11 bases between. Germline CDR1 is SGHRS and CDR2 is YFSETQ. The CDR3, as DNA: TGCGCCAGCAGCCTCGGGACACCCGAGCAGTACTTC. Translating gives CASSLGTPEQYF.

As concerns this clone: This CDR3 is also generated by other DNA sequences in the sample. V usage is TRBV5-1 and J usage is TRBJ2-7, with a possible D match to TRBD2 (6 bases). V was pared by 0 bases and J by 0 bases, with 10 bases between. The CDR3 length is 15 residues. Germline V lookup: CDR1 SGHRS, CDR2 YFSETQ. The CDR3 loop reads CASSLVGTGSYEQYF. The CDR3, as DNA: TGCGCCAGCAGCTTGGTGGGGACTGGCTCCTACGAGCAGTACTTC.

This clone is termed medium-sized (0.01 to 0.1%). The chain has TRBV6-5 and TRBJ1-6, with 11 bases fitting TRBD1. The V gene end was trimmed by 3 bases and the J gene end by 9 bases; junction bases not matched to a gene: 4. Germline V gives CDR1 MNHEY, CDR2 SVGAGI. The CDR3 totals 15 residues. The CDR3: CASSYGGTGGSPLHF. As DNA, the CDR3 is TGTGCCAGCAGTTATGGTGGGACAGGGGGTTCACCCCTCCACTTT.

The rearrangement uses TRBV11-2 and TRBJ1-6, with 8 bases lining up with TRBD1. Trimming at V came to 3 bases and at J to 6 bases, leaving 10 bases not matched to a gene. Germline values: CDR1 SGHAT, CDR2 FQNNGV. The CDR3 has 17 residues. The CDR3 is CASSFSSAGGLNSPLHF. The CDR3 nucleotides are TGTGCCAGCAGCTTTAGTTCCGCAGGGGGCCTTAATTCACCCCTCCACTTT.

This chain links TRBV4-3 with TRBJ1-2; D ambiguous. V was shortened by 1 base and J by 4 bases, with 16 bases between the two germline ends. The CDR3 consists of 16 residues. The germline CDR1 and CDR2 sequences are LGHNA and YSLEER. CDR3 DNA sequence: TGCGCCAGCAGCCAAGGGGGAGGGTTGGATGGCTATGGCTACACCTTC. Its translation: CASSQGGGLDGYGYTF.

The rearrangement links TRBV6-5 to TRBJ1-1, with D hard to call. There are 15 residues in the CDR3. V lost 7 bases and J lost 0, with 15 bases in between. Germline-derived CDR1 and CDR2 are MNHEY and SVGAGI. CDR3 loop: CASIKSRTMNTEAFF. CDR3 DNA sequence: TGTGCCAGCATCAAAAGCAGGACTATGAACACTGAAGCTTTCTTT.

V gene TRBV7-2 combines with J gene TRBJ2-5, with TRBD1 as a possible D gene (5 bases). The CDR3 has 13 amino acids. V was cut by 1 base and J by 5 bases, with 8 bases left in between. Germline CDR1 and CDR2: SGHTA and FQGNSA. CDR3 nucleotide sequence: TGTGCCAGCAGCTTAGGGGGCCCCGAGACCCAGTACTTC. This sequence encodes CASSLGGPETQYF. Together with reference TRBV7-2 and TRBJ2-5, the CDR3 gives the full variable domain: GAGVSQSPSNKVTEKGKDVELRCDPISGHTALYWYRQSLGQGLEFLIYFQGNSAPDKSGLPSDRFSAERTGGSVSTLTIQRTQQEDSAVYLCASSLGGPETQYFGPGTRLLVL.